This TCR beta chain was documented in a study of blood T cell repertoires in COVID-19 (dated by TCRdb to the early 2020s). A note on the overall study: Collaborator samples came from the United States, Italy and Spain and covered acute and convalescent phases of COVID-19. The material from the prospective study consisted of cDNA or gDNA derived from T cells, B-cell-depleted T cells, or PBMCs. The dataset comprised deeply sampled blood TCRbeta repertoires from subjects exposed to, actively infected with, or recovered from COVID-19. A freely available public database, intended as a resource for researchers studying the immune response to SARS-CoV-2, is where the repertoires were released. The samples were drawn from two sources: the first 160 participants of the ongoing ImmuneRACE study, and 1,200 or so subjects contributed by 6 global collaborators. Nearly every sample came with metadata listing a de-identified subject ID, COVID-19 status, age in years and sex. Where available, HLA class I and class II types were taken from metadata supplied by the sample provider and were not determined by assay-based typing.

Ends trimmed: V by 5 bases, J by 3 bases; bases unmatched to a gene: 7. There are 16 amino acids in the CDR3, from cysteine to phenylalanine inclusive. The kept DNA is CDR3 alone, 48 bases in frame from the first base. Per the germline V gene (reference sequence), SEHNR is the CDR1 and FQNEAQ is the CDR2. Remarks on this clone: The specificity of this receptor is unknown. Base qualities are not at hand, and no much larger clone is one base apart.

Overall results and qualifications from the work: How much clinical and demographic metadata was included differed by source and by participant, and the metadata was provided uncurated.

TCRbeta CDR3 regions were amplified from genomic DNA by means of the immunoSEQ Assay, a bias-controlled multiplex PCR. In the source study's methods: The number of nucleated cells in each sample was estimated by amplification of reference gene primers within the assay. To quantify the absolute abundance of each unique TCRbeta CDR3 rearrangement, sequence reads were collapsed and filtered. For each sample, productive Simpson clonality was calculated as the square root of Simpson's diversity index across productive rearrangements. The immuneACCESS repertoire file appears here via TCRdb, limited to in-frame rearrangements. These files lack a portion of the clones; in checked studies, under half of the deficit traces to unresolved V genes, and the cause of the others is not known. For V, J and clone size, that table is used; D and trimming come from the DNA. This sample has some 360,000 clones in its table, and approximately 89% of those were observed once. Around 3.9% of the sample goes to the ten largest clones.

In Seattle, one collaborating source enrolled patients while the infection was active and tracked those patients longitudinally over the course of disease. Each collaborating institution followed its own protocols to collect whole blood in K2EDTA tubes. Collaborator samples were shipped for TCRbeta analysis as frozen whole blood, isolated PBMCs, or DNA extracted from either sample type. The TCR was taken from a woman in her sixties or seventies with COVID-19, enrolled during active disease. The sequence joins TRBV7-9 to TRBJ2-2; the junction holds 9 bases that match TRBD1. Sequencing input: peripheral blood. Here is the DNA: TGTGCCAGCAGCAAGGCGGGGACAGGGTACACCGGGGAGCTGTTTTTT. This is translated as CASSKAGTGYTGELFF. Outside the CDR3, residues come from the reference TRBV7-9 and TRBJ2-2 proteins, so the full variable domain is: DTGVSQNPRHKITKRGQNVTFRCDPISEHNRLYWYRQTLGQGPEFLTYFQNEAQLEKSRLLSDRFSAERPKGSFSTLEIQRTEQGDSAMYLCASSKAGTGYTGELFFGEGSRLTVL.